This T cell receptor (beta chain) was observed in a study of T cells after yellow fever vaccination. For the study at large: Preparation of fractions with low cell numbers was performed using SMART-Seq v4 Ultra Low Input.

TCRdb reprocessed the 5' RACE reads via MiXCR and lists one record per CDR3 protein. This table holds about 52,000 distinct CDR3 sequences, 6.6% found once. The CDR3 has 16 residues. V dropped 1 base and J dropped 3; count of bases not matched to a gene: 4. Looked up from germline, CDR1 is MGHRA and CDR2 is YSYEKL. This clonotype has ten or more counts. The receptor was isolated from a man younger than 35 who received the YFV17D yellow fever vaccine. V is TRBV4-1 and J is TRBJ2-2, with TRBD1 matching 8 bases. The sample consisted of CD8+ T cells not binding an NS4B(214-222) dextramer, sorted from PBMCs, taken around 45 days after the first yellow fever vaccination. The CDR3 DNA is TGCGCCAGCAGCCAAGGGAACAGGGGGTACACCGGGGAGCTGTTTTTT. Translation gives CASSQGNRGYTGELFF.